These T cell receptor beta chains were read from a single sample in a study of CD8 T cells in Susac syndrome. MiXCR, applied by TCRdb to the immunoSEQ multiplex PCR reads, yields one record per CDR3 protein. The table has 180,000 or so distinct CDR3 sequences, about 94% seen once. Specimen: CD4+ T cells from PBMCs. The receptor set was obtained from a human donor in good health. CDR3s include the opening cysteine and the closing phenylalanine or tryptophan. Fields, in order: clone size, D gene, V gene, J gene, CDR3 protein, CDR3 DNA. The D gene is left open where the match is weak. Only part of the rows carry a size: once, few, many, or a class if the clone is expanded.

.	.	TRBV5-4	TRBJ1-2	CASSGGGVNYGYTF	TGTGCCAGCAGCGGTGGGGGAGTAAACTATGGCTACACCTTC
.	.	TRBV2	TRBJ2-1	CASRWRSDEQFF	TGTGCCAGCAGATGGCGGTCGGATGAGCAGTTCTTC
.	.	TRBV5-6	TRBJ2-7	CASSLDSYF	TGTGCCAGCAGCTTGGACAGTTACTTC
.	.	TRBV4-3	TRBJ2-2	CASSPGASHTGELFF	TGCGCCAGCAGCCCAGGGGCATCGCACACCGGGGAGCTGTTTTTT
.	TRBD1	TRBV20-1	TRBJ1-1	CSANRGPRNRAFF	TGCAGTGCGAACAGGGGGCCCAGGAATCGGGCTTTCTTT
.	TRBD1	TRBV3-1	TRBJ1-6	CASSDRGGILNSPLHF	TGTGCCAGCAGTGACAGGGGAGGCATCCTGAATTCACCCCTCCACTTT
.	.	TRBV4-2	TRBJ2-5	CASSQELVQETQYF	TGTGCCAGCAGCCAAGAGTTGGTCCAAGAGACCCAGTACTTC
.	TRBD1	TRBV4-3	TRBJ2-5	CASSQDLTGERTQYF	TGCGCCAGCAGCCAAGATCTGACAGGGGAGAGGACCCAGTACTTC
.	.	TRBV6-6	TRBJ2-7	CASSRPAYYEQYF	TGTGCCAGCAGCCGACCAGCATACTACGAGCAGTACTTC
.	.	TRBV2	TRBJ2-3	CASRVGPGVTDTQYF	TGTGCCAGCAGGGTGGGACCCGGAGTCACAGATACGCAGTATTTT
.	TRBD1	TRBV7-6	TRBJ2-7	CASRAQDRGPYEQYF	TGTGCCAGCAGAGCCCAGGACAGGGGGCCCTACGAGCAGTACTTC
.	.	TRBV28	TRBJ2-7	CASSPHYEQYF	TGTGCCAGCAGTCCCCACTACGAGCAGTACTTC
.	TRBD2	TRBV4-2	TRBJ2-3	CASSQDMASGGTDTQYF	TGTGCCAGCAGCCAAGATATGGCTAGCGGGGGCACAGATACGCAGTATTTT
.	.	TRBV3-1	TRBJ1-1	CASGFALNTEAFF	TGTGCCAGCGGATTTGCCTTGAACACTGAAGCTTTCTTT
.	.	TRBV18	TRBJ1-2	CASSLGQSLIGYTF	TGTGCCAGCTCACTCGGACAGTCGTTAATCGGCTACACCTTC
.	.	TRBV20-1	TRBJ1-5	CSARDHNQPQHF	TGCAGTGCTAGAGATCACAATCAGCCCCAGCATTTT
once	.	TRBV30	TRBJ2-1	CAWSPIGGEQFF	TGTGCCTGGTCCCCTATCGGGGGTGAGCAGTTCTTC
.	TRBD2	TRBV2	TRBJ2-1	CASMRLAGSNEQFF	TGTGCCAGCATGAGACTAGCGGGCAGCAATGAGCAGTTCTTC
.	.	TRBV7-9	TRBJ1-2	CASSPYGVGGYTF	TGTGCCAGCAGCCCATACGGAGTCGGTGGCTACACCTTC
.	.	TRBV18	TRBJ2-3	CASSAYTGSSTDTQYF	TGTGCCAGCTCAGCCTATACAGGGTCTAGCACAGATACGCAGTATTTT
.	.	TRBV29-1	TRBJ2-2	CSARQAANTGELFF	TGCAGCGCCCGGCAGGCCGCCAACACCGGGGAGCTGTTTTTT
.	TRBD1	TRBV14	TRBJ1-1	CASSHSGQVMAAFF	TGTGCCAGCAGCCATTCGGGACAGGTCATGGCGGCTTTCTTT
.	.	TRBV10-3	TRBJ1-2	CASAGDGYGYTF	TGTGCCAGCGCAGGGGACGGTTATGGCTACACCTTC
.	TRBD2	TRBV6-5	TRBJ2-7	CASRTSGGSYEQYF	TGTGCCAGCAGGACTAGCGGGGGCTCCTACGAGCAGTACTTC
few	TRBD1	TRBV28	TRBJ1-1	CASSLPGTGNTEAFF	TGTGCCAGCAGTTTACCCGGGACAGGGAACACTGAAGCTTTCTTT
.	.	TRBV5-1	TRBJ2-5	CASSSSGIQETQYF	TGCGCCAGCAGCTCGTCGGGGATCCAAGAGACCCAGTACTTC
once	TRBD2	TRBV20-1	TRBJ2-5	CSAPPLASGGTQYF	TGCAGTGCCCCCCCGTTGGCGAGCGGGGGGACCCAGTACTTC
.	TRBD1	TRBV18	TRBJ2-3	CASSPRTGRNTDTQYF	TGTGCCAGCTCACCCCGGACAGGGAGGAACACAGATACGCAGTATTTT
.	.	TRBV7-2	TRBJ2-5	CASSFGWAQETQYF	TGTGCCAGCAGCTTCGGGTGGGCCCAAGAGACCCAGTACTTC
once	.	TRBV20-1	TRBJ2-6	CSASKQISGANVLTF	TGCAGTGCTTCTAAACAGATCTCTGGGGCCAACGTCCTGACTTTC
few	TRBD1	TRBV7-7	TRBJ2-5	CASSPRQGETQYF	TGTGCTAGCAGCCCTCGACAGGGGGAGACCCAGTACTTC
.	.	TRBV7-9	TRBJ2-1	CASSFSQEQFF	TGTGCCAGCAGCTTTAGTCAGGAGCAGTTCTTC
.	.	TRBV12-3/TRBV12-4	TRBJ1-5	CASTTGSRSNQPQHF	TGTGCCAGCACCACAGGGAGTCGTAGCAATCAGCCCCAGCATTTT
.	.	TRBV3-1	TRBJ2-2	CASSQDPRAAPNTGELFF	TGTGCCAGCAGCCAAGATCCCAGGGCCGCGCCGAACACCGGGGAGCTGTTTTTT
.	.	TRBV18	TRBJ1-2	CASSPGAGPNYGYTF	TGTGCCAGCTCACCGGGGGCAGGGCCGAACTATGGCTACACCTTC
.	.	TRBV7-9	TRBJ1-4	CASSLGTGGGAANEKLFF	TGTGCCAGCAGCTTAGGTACCGGCGGAGGGGCGGCTAATGAAAAACTGTTTTTT
.	TRBD1	TRBV3-1	TRBJ2-7	CASSQEGTGGTYEQYF	TGTGCCAGCAGCCAAGAAGGGACAGGGGGCACCTACGAGCAGTACTTC
.	.	TRBV2	TRBJ1-5	CASSGASSNQPLHF	TGTGCCAGCAGCGGGGCTTCCAGCAATCAGCCCCTTCATTTT
once	.	TRBV7-9	TRBJ2-7	CASSFQEGSSYEQYF	TGTGCCAGCAGCTTTCAAGAGGGAAGCTCCTACGAGCAGTACTTC
.	.	TRBV20-1	TRBJ2-1	CSVGHEQFF	TGCAGTGTGGGCCATGAGCAGTTCTTC
.	.	TRBV15	TRBJ2-2	CATSRDRSYTGELFF	TGTGCCACCAGCAGAGATCGAAGCTACACCGGGGAGCTGTTTTTT
.	TRBD1	TRBV27	TRBJ1-1	CASSPRRQGAAEAFF	TGTGCCAGCAGTCCGCGTCGACAGGGTGCGGCTGAAGCTTTCTTT
.	.	TRBV2	TRBJ1-2	CASSAETDYGYTF	TGTGCCAGCAGTGCCGAAACTGACTATGGCTACACCTTC
.	.	TRBV20-1	TRBJ1-6	CSARVSAHSPLHF	TGCAGTGCTAGAGTATCAGCCCATTCACCCCTCCACTTT
.	.	TRBV29-1	TRBJ2-7	CSVVGSWESSYEQYF	TGCAGCGTTGTAGGGTCTTGGGAGAGCTCCTACGAGCAGTACTTC
.	TRBD1	TRBV10-3	TRBJ2-7	CAISTSYGTGSYEQYF	TGTGCCATCAGTACCTCCTACGGGACAGGATCCTACGAGCAGTACTTC